This TCR beta chain came from a study of T cell responses to AZD1222 COVID-19 vaccine (dated by TCRdb to 2020 to 2023). With respect to the entire study: AZD1222 recipients with second doses at about 4 weeks or about 12 weeks were pooled, because spike-specific TCR depth and breadth did not differ between schedules. Trial participants were enrolled by age into subgroups of 18-55, 56-69 and 70-plus years, and about 150, 27 and 61 TCR-sequenced participants, respectively, were included in these subgroups. TCR sequencing covered over 230 trial participants: 200 to 210 given two doses of AZD1222 and 26 given two doses of MenACWY control vaccine.

What the research found in general, with its limitations: The 56-69-year group was small, and its depth increase did not reach significance, likely because of low power. Only a handful of AZD1222 recipients were SARS-CoV-2 seropositive at baseline, limiting conclusions about previously exposed vaccinees. Spike-specific TCR breadth and depth rose significantly after two AZD1222 doses compared with day 0 and with MenACWY recipients. The vaccine-associated CD4 TCRs covered the entire spike protein, and the dominant responses fell in regions 160-218 and 743-854. Reportedly, close to half of the unique spike-specific TCRs recognized epitopes lying outside the regions that are mutated in the B.1.351 and B.1.1.7 variants. No day 14 peak-response samples were available, so repertoires were characterized only after the peak T cell response. Most participants were white British and females outnumbered males, and the authors suggested that clonal diversity may have been underestimated.

Reading the germline V gene gives CDR1 SGDLS and CDR2 YYNGEE. The V end gives up 4 bases and the J end 9 bases, leaving 13 bases in the junction not matched to a gene. The CDR3 runs 16 residues from the cysteine to the phenylalanine. Solely the CDR3 DNA is kept, with 48 bases framed from the first base. The CDR3 regions of human TCRbeta chains were analyzed by immunosequencing. Regarding the original processing steps: Repertoire TCRs were checked for matches against a reference library of SARS-CoV-2-specific TCRs that had been generated using the MIRA antigen-specificity platform. Breadth was defined as the fraction of unique TCRs that were SARS-CoV-2-associated. Depth was defined as the fraction of total T cells that were SARS-CoV-2-associated. Using the MIRA data, each spike-specific TCR was assigned both to the spike region to which the TCR was reactive and to a CD4 or CD8 class. Log10-transformed breadth and depth values were compared by one-way ANOVA with Sidak's multiple comparisons tests. TCRdb stores this immuneACCESS table with in-frame sequences only. Part of the clones is absent; in the studies checked, under half of the shortfall reflects unresolved V genes, and no reason is known for the rest. V, J and clone size are taken as reported in that table, and D and trimming were inferred from the DNA itself. The sample yields about 150,000 clones; 90% to 95% were counted once. Of the sample, more than 8% falls within the top ten clones.

As to this clone: Its specific antigen is unknown. No base quality information exists; no much larger clone differs at one position.

The label giving this sample's time point can be read as: baseline before first vaccination. Vaccinee samples came from UK trials COV001 and COV002, including a single-blind randomized controlled phase 2/3 trial of AZD1222 (ChAdOx1 nCoV-19) in healthy adults. For TCRbeta chain sequencing, PBMC samples from trial participants were taken at day 0 and at day 28 after the second dose. This clonotype was obtained from an adult in good health. The chain is made from TRBV9 and TRBJ1-6; 7 junctional bases match TRBD1. The material was peripheral blood, obtained on day 0 of AZD1222 vaccination. In nucleotides, the sequence is TGTGCCAGCAGCCCCCAACCCGGGACAGTGGGTTCACCCCTCCACTTT. Its product reads: CASSPQPGTVGSPLHF. The entire variable domain, with the stretches around the CDR3 drawn from the reference TRBV9 and TRBJ1-6 proteins, is DSGVTQTPKHLITATGQRVTLRCSPRSGDLSVYWYQQSLDQGLQFLIQYYNGEERAKGNILERFSAQQFPDLHSELNLSSLELGDSALYFCASSPQPGTVGSPLHFGNGTRLTVT.